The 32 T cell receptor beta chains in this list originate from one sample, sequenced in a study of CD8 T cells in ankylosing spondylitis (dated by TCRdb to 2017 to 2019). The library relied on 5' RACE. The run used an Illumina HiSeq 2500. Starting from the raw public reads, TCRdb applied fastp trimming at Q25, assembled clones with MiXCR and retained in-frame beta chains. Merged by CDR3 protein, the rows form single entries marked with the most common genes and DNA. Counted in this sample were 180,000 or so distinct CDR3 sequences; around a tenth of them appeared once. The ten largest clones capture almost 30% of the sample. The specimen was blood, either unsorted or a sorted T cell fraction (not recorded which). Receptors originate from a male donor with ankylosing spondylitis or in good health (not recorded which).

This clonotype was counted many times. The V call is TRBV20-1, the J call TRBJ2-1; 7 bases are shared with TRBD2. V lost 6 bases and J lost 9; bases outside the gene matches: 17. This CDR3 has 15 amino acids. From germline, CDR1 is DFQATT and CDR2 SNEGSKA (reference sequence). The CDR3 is CSARKGSGKWGEQFF. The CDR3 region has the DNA TGCAGTGCACGAAAGGGAAGCGGGAAATGGGGTGAGCAGTTCTTC.

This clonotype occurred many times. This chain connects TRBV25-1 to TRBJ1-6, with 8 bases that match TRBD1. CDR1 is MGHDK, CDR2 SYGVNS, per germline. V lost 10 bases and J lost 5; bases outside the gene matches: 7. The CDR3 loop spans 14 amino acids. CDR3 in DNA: TGTGCCACCTCTCAGGGGGCAGATAATTCACCCCTCCACTTT. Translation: CATSQGADNSPLHF.

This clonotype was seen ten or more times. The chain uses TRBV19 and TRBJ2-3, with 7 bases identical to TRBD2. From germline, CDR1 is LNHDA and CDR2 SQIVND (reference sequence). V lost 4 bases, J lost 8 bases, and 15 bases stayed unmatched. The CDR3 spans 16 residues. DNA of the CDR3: TGTGCCAGTAGTACACCAGCGGGACCCCCTCAGGGTACGCAGTATTTT. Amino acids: CASSTPAGPPQGTQYF.

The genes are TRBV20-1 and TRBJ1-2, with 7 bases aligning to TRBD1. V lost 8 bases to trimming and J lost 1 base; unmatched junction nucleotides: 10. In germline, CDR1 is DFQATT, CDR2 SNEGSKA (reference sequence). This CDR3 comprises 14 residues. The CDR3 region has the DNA TGCAGTTCTGTCGAGGACAGGCTTAACTATGGCTACACCTTC. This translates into CSSVEDRLNYGYTF.

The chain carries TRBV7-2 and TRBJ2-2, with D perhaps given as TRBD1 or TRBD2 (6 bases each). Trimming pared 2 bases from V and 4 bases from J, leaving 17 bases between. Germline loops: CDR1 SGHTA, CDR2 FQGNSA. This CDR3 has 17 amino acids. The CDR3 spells CASSLKNGGILTGELFF. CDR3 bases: TGTGCCAGCAGCTTAAAGAACGGGGGCATCCTCACCGGGGAGCTGTTTTTT.

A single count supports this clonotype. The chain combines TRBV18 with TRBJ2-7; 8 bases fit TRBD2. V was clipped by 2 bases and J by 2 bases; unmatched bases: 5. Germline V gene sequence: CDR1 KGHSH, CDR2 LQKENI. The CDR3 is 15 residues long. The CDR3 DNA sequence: TGTGCCAGCTCACCAAGGACGGGGGGGCCCTACGAGCAGTACTTC. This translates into CASSPRTGGPYEQYF. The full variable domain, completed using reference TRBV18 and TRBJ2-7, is NAGVMQNPRHLVRRRGQEARLRCSPMKGHSHVYWYRQLPEEGLKFMVYLQKENIIDESGMPKERFSAEFPKEGPSILRIQQVVRGDSAAYFCASSPRTGGPYEQYFGPGTRLTVT.

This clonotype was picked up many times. The CDR3 loop reads CASSQDGWGTDTQYF. CDR3 DNA: TGCGCCAGCAGCCAAGATGGGTGGGGGACAGATACGCAGTATTTT. This chain uses TRBV4-3 with TRBJ2-3, with D perhaps TRBD1 or TRBD2 (5 bases each). V shed 0 bases and J shed 3 bases, with 10 bases lying between them. Germline CDR1 and CDR2: LGHNA and YSLEER. The CDR3 runs to 15 residues.

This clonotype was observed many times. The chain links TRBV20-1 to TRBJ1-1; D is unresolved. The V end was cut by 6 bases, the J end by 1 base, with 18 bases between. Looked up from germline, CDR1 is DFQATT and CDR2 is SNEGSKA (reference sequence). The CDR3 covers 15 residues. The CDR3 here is CSAPILPGSNTEAFF. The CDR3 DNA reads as TGCAGTGCCCCAATACTCCCTGGATCGAACACTGAAGCTTTCTTT.

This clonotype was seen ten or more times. The CDR3 DNA reads as TGTGCCAGCAGTCGTCAGGGAGTCGGAGGAACCGGGGAGCTGTTTTTT. It specifies CASSRQGVGGTGELFF. This chain uses TRBV6-1 with TRBJ2-2, with D possibly being TRBD1 or TRBD2 (5 bases each). The length of the CDR3 is 16 residues. V lost 5 bases and J lost 5, with 18 bases in between. CDR1 and CDR2 from the germline V gene are MNHNS and SASEGT.

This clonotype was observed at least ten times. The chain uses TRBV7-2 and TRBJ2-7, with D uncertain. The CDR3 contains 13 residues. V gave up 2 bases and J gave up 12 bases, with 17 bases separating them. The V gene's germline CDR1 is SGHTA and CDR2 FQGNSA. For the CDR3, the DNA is TGTGCCAGCAGCTTAAGAAGGGATATGGCTTTGTACTTC. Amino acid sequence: CASSLRRDMALYF.

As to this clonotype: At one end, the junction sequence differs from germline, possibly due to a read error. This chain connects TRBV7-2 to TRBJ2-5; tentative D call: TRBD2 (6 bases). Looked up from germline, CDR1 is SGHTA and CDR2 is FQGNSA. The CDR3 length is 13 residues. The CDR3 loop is CASSGGLQETLYF. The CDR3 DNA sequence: TGTGCCAGCAGCGGGGGGTTGCAAGAGACCCTGTACTTC.

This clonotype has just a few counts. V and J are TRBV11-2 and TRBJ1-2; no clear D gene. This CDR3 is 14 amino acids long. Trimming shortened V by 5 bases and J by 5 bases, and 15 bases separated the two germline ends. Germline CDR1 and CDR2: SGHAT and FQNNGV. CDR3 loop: CASSPGRWVYGYTF. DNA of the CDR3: TGTGCCAGCAGCCCAGGCCGGTGGGTTTATGGCTACACCTTC. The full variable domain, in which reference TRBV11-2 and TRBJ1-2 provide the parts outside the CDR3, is EAGVAQSPRYKIIEKRQSVAFWCNPISGHATLYWYQQILGQGPKLLIQFQNNGVVDDSQLPKDRFSAERLKGVDSTLKIQPAKLEDSAVYLCASSPGRWVYGYTFGSGTRLTVV.

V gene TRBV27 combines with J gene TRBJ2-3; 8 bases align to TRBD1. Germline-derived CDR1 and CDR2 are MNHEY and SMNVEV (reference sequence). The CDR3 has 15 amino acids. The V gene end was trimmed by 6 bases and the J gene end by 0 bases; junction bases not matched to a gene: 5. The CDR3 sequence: CASSKRQGSTDTQYF. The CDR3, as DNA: TGTGCCAGCAGCAAAAGACAGGGGAGCACAGATACGCAGTATTTT.

This CDR3 reads CASSSGGGSGYTF. The CDR3 coding sequence is TGTGCCAGCAGCTCAGGCGGGGGAAGCGGCTACACCTTC. The chain carries TRBV5-6 and TRBJ1-2; TRBD1 might be the D (5 bases). The CDR3 sequence is 13 residues long. Germline V gene data show CDR1 as SGHDT and CDR2 as YYEEEE. With 3 bases removed from V and 8 bases from J, the gap between germline ends came to 14 bases.

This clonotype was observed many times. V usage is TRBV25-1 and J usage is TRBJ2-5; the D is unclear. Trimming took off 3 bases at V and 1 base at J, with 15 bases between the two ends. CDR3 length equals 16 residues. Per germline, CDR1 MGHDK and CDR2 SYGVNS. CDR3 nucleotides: TGTGCCAGCAGTGACCCAACCAGATCTAGCCAAGAGACCCAGTACTTC. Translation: CASSDPTRSSQETQYF.

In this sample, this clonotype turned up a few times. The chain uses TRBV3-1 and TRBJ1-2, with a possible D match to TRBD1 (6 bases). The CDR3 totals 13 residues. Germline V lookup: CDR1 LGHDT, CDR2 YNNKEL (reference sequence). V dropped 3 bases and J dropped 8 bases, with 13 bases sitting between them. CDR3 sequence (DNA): TGTGCCAGCAGCCAGCTACAGGGTTTGGGCTACACCTTC. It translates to CASSQLQGLGYTF.

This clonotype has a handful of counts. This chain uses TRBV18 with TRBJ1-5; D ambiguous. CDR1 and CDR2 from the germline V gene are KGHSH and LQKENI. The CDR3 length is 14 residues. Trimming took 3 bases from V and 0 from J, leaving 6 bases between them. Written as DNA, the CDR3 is TGTGCCAGCTCACCTTGGGGTAGCAATCAGCCCCAGCATTTT. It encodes CASSPWGSNQPQHF.

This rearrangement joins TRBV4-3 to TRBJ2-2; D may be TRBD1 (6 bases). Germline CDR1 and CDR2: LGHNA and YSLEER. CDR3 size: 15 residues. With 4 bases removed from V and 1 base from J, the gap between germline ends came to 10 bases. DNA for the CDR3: TGCGCCAGCAGCCTTACGGGACAGAACACCGGGGAGCTGTTTTTT. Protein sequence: CASSLTGQNTGELFF.

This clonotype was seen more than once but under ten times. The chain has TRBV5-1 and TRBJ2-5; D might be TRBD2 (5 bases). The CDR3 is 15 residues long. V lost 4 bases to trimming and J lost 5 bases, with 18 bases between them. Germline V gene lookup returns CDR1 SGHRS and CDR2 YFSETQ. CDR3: CASSIGTTRRETQYF. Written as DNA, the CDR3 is TGCGCCAGCAGCATTGGCACCACTAGGAGGGAGACCCAGTACTTC. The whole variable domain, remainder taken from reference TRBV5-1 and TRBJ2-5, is KAGVTQTPRYLIKTRGQQVTLSCSPISGHRSVSWYQQTPGQGLQFLFEYFSETQRNKGNFPGRFSGRQFSNSRSEMNVSTLELGDSALYLCASSIGTTRRETQYFGPGTRLLVL.

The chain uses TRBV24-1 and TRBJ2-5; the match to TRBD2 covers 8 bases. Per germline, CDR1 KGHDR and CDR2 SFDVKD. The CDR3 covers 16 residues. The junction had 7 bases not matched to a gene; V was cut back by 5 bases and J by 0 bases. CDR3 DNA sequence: TGTGCCACCAGTGCGGGAGGGGCAGAGTACCAAGAGACCCAGTACTTC. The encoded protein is CATSAGGAEYQETQYF.

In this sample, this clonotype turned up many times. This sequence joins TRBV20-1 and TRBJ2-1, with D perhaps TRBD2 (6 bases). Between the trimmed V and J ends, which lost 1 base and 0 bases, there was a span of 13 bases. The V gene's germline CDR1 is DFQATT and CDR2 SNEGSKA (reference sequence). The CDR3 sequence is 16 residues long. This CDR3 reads CSARVLARDSYNEQFF. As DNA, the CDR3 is TGCAGTGCTAGAGTACTAGCCCGCGACTCCTACAATGAGCAGTTCTTC.

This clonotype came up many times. CDR3 DNA: TGTGCCAGCAGTTTGGGGTGGAACACTGAAGCTTTCTTT. This codes for CASSLGWNTEAFF. This rearrangement joins TRBV12-3 or TRBV12-4 to TRBJ1-1, with D unclear. This CDR3 contains 13 residues. V gave up 3 bases and J gave up 1 base, with 6 bases separating them.

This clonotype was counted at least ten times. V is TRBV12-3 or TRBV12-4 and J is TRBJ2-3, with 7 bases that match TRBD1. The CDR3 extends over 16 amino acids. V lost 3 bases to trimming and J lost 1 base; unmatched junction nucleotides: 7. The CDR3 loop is CASSFKGTVRTDTQYF. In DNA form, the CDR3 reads TGTGCCAGCAGTTTTAAGGGGACAGTCCGCACAGATACGCAGTATTTT.

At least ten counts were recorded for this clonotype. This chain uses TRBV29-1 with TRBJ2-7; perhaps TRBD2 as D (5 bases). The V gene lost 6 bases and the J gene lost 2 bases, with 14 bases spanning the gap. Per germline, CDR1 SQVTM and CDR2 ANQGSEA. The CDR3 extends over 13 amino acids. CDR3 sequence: CSVRRTEAYEQYF. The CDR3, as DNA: TGCAGCGTCAGAAGGACTGAAGCCTACGAGCAGTACTTC.

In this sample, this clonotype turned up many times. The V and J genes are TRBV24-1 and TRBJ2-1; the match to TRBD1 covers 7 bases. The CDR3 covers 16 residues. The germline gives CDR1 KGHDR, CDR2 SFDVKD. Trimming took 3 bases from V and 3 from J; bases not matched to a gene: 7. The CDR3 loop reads CATSDRLAGGYNEQFF. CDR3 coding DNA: TGTGCCACCAGTGATAGATTGGCAGGGGGCTACAATGAGCAGTTCTTC.

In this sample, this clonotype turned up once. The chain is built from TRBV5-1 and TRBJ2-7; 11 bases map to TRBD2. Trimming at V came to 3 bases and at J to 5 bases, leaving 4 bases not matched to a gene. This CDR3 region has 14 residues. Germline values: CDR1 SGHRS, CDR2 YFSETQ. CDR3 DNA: TGCGCCAGCAGCTGGATAGCGGGAGGGGACGAGCAGTACTTC. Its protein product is CASSWIAGGDEQYF.

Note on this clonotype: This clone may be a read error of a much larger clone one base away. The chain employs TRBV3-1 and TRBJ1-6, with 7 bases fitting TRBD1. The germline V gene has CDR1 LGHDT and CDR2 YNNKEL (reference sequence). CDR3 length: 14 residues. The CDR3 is CAGSQGQDNSPLHF. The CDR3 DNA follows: TGTGCCGGCAGCCAAGGACAGGATAATTCACCCCTCCACTTT.

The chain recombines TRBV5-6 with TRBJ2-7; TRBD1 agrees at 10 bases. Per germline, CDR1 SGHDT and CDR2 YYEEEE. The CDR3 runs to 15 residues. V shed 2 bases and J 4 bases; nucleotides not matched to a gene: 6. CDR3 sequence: CASSFSGTGVYEQYF. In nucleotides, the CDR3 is TGTGCCAGCAGCTTCTCCGGGACAGGGGTTTACGAGCAGTACTTC.

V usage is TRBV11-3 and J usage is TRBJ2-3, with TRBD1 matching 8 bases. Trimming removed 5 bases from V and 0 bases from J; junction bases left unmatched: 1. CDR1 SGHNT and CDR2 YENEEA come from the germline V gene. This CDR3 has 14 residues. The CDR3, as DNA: TGTGCCAGCAGCGGACAGGGCAGCACAGATACGCAGTATTTT. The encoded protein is CASSGQGSTDTQYF.

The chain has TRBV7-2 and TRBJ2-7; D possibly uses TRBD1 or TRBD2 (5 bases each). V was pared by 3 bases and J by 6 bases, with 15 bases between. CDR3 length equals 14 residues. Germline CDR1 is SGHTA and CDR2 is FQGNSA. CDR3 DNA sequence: TGTGCCAGCAGCTTCTTGTCCGGGGCCGCCGAGCAGTACTTC. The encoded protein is CASSFLSGAAEQYF.

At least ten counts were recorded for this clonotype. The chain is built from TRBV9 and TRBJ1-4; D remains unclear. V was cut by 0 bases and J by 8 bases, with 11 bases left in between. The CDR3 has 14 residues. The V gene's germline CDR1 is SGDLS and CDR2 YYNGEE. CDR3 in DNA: TGTGCCAGCAGCGTAGGGACCCAAGGGGAAAAACTGTTTTTT. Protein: CASSVGTQGEKLFF.

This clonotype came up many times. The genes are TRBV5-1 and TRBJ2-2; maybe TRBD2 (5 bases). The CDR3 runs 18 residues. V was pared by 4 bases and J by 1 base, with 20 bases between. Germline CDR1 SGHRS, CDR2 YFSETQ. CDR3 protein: CASSVVVGSSMNTGELFF. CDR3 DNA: TGCGCCAGCAGCGTTGTAGTAGGGAGTTCCATGAACACCGGGGAGCTGTTTTTT.